These 26 T cell receptor beta chains originate from one sample sequenced in a study of cytomegalovirus exposure and HLA in healthy donors. Here immunoSEQ multiplex PCR was the method, and the copy in TCRdb shows in-frame clones only, minus some. The table includes some 250,000 clones, 90% detected once. Material: PBMCs. The receptors were gathered from a woman aged 18-30 years in good health and CMV-seronegative.

The V and J genes are TRBV10-3 and TRBJ1-2; the match to TRBD1 covers 8 bases. The V gene end was trimmed by 3 bases and the J gene end by 1 base; junction bases not matched to a gene: 4. The CDR3 is made up of 15 amino acids. CDR1 is ENHRY, CDR2 SYGVKD, per germline. This CDR3 reads CAISDLTGDNYGYTF. The CDR3 DNA reads TGTGCCATCAGTGACCTGACAGGGGATAACTATGGCTACACCTTC.

The chain carries TRBV2 and TRBJ2-1, with TRBD1 identical over 7 bases. Trimming cost V 4 bases and J 9 bases; bases outside gene matches: 15. CDR1 is SNHLY, CDR2 FYNNEI, per germline. There are 16 residues in the CDR3. CDR3 coding DNA: TGTGCCAGCAGTGCCACAGGGGTCGGGCCTATGGGTGAGCAGTTCTTC. Its translation is CASSATGVGPMGEQFF.

The CDR3 sequence: CASSQVWNTEAFF. The DNA of the CDR3 is TGTGCCAGCAGCCAGGTTTGGAACACTGAAGCTTTCTTT. The gene calls are TRBV27 and TRBJ1-1; D is undetermined. This CDR3 is built from 13 residues. CDR1 is MNHEY, CDR2 SMNVEV, per germline (reference sequence). V shed 6 bases and J shed 1 base, with 9 bases lying between them.

The chain links TRBV15 to TRBJ1-4; possible D gene TRBD1, 5 bases. The CDR3 runs to 14 residues. V was cut by 1 base and J by 8 bases, with 11 bases left in between. In germline, CDR1 is LNHNV, CDR2 YYDKDF (reference sequence). The CDR3 nucleotides are TGTGCCACCAGCAGAGGGTCGGGGGGGGAAAAACTGTTTTTT. Amino acids: CATSRGSGGEKLFF.

This clone occurred once. The rearrangement links TRBV4-1 to TRBJ2-1; 11 bases map to TRBD2. Per germline, CDR1 MGHRA and CDR2 YSYEKL. The CDR3 contains 19 residues. The V gene end was trimmed by 2 bases and the J gene end by 1 base; junction bases not matched to a gene: 10. The CDR3 DNA sequence: TGCGCCAGCAGCCAACCGGACGCGACTAGCGGGGCGTCCTACAATGAGCAGTTCTTC. It yields the protein CASSQPDATSGASYNEQFF.

The chain employs TRBV2 and TRBJ1-1; the match to TRBD1 covers 8 bases. J was trimmed by 10 bases and V by 8 bases; bases with no gene match: 9. This CDR3 spans 12 amino acids. CDR1 is SNHLY, CDR2 FYNNEI, per germline. DNA of the CDR3: TGTGCCAGCGCGGACAGGGTCAAGGGAGCTTTCTTT. The encoded protein is CASADRVKGAFF.

This clone came up once. The chain has TRBV5-1 and TRBJ2-5; possible D gene TRBD1, 7 bases. V was trimmed by 8 bases and J by 7 bases, leaving 18 bases between them. Germline values: CDR1 SGHRS, CDR2 YFSETQ. CDR3 size: 13 residues. CDR3 region: CARAGQILGTQYF. The CDR3 region has the DNA TGCGCCAGGGCGGGACAGATTCTCGGGACCCAGTACTTC.

The chain recombines TRBV28 with TRBJ1-4; D remains ambiguous. The V end was cut by 8 bases, the J end by 7 bases, with 17 bases between. This CDR3 region has 14 residues. Germline CDR1 and CDR2: MDHEN and SYDVKM. The CDR3: CASSLWAAGEKLFF. CDR3 in DNA: TGTGCCAGCTCGCTTTGGGCCGCAGGTGAAAAACTGTTTTTT.

V and J are TRBV5-1 and TRBJ2-2, with a tentative D call TRBD2 (6 bases). CDR1 is SGHRS, CDR2 YFSETQ, per germline. V was pared by 0 bases and J by 5 bases, with 14 bases between. The CDR3 sequence is 16 residues long. As DNA, the CDR3 is TGCGCCAGCAGCTTGGAGTTACGGGGAGGAACCGGGGAGCTGTTTTTT. This codes for CASSLELRGGTGELFF.

The CDR3 nucleotides read TGTGCCAGCAGCTCAGAGCGGGGGGGGCCAGATACGCAGTATTTT. Translated, it gives CASSSERGGPDTQYF. V is TRBV7-6 and J is TRBJ2-3; 10 bases map to TRBD2. Germline CDR1 SGHVS, CDR2 FNYEAQ. V lost 4 bases, J lost 4 bases, and 5 bases stayed unmatched. This CDR3 spans 15 amino acids.

The CDR3 bases are TGTGCCAGCAGCTTCCAGGGGCTGTTAGGCTACACCTTC. Amino acid sequence: CASSFQGLLGYTF. The chain is built from TRBV5-8 and TRBJ1-2, with D possibly matching TRBD1 (6 bases). V lost 2 bases, J lost 8 bases, and 13 bases lay in between. The CDR3 covers 13 residues. CDR1 is SGHTS, CDR2 YDEGEE, per germline.

The chain employs TRBV5-1 and TRBJ2-4, with TRBD1 as a possible D gene (6 bases). CDR3 size: 18 residues. The V and J ends lost 1 base and 11 bases respectively, with 28 bases between them. Germline V gene data show CDR1 as SGHRS and CDR2 as YFSETQ. Here the CDR3 DNA reads TGCGCCAGCAGCTTGAGCCTAAATACAGGGTTAGGTGGGACCGTTCAGTACTTC. Translation gives CASSLSLNTGLGGTVQYF.

This chain connects TRBV9 to TRBJ1-6; D is perhaps TRBD1 (6 bases). Per the germline V gene, CDR1 is SGDLS and CDR2 is YYNGEE. V was shortened by 0 bases and J by 0 bases, with 10 bases between the two germline ends. This CDR3 is 17 amino acids long. The CDR3 coding sequence is TGTGCCAGCAGCGTAGGAATGGACAGCTCCTATAATTCACCCCTCCACTTT. Protein sequence: CASSVGMDSSYNSPLHF.

V is TRBV5-4 and J is TRBJ2-2; 8 bases are shared with TRBD1. With 4 bases clipped from V and 6 bases from J, the junction kept 5 bases outside the gene matches. CDR3 length equals 14 residues. The V gene's germline CDR1 is SGHNT and CDR2 YYREEE (reference sequence). For the CDR3, the DNA is TGTGCCAGCAGCCCCAGGGGGCGGGCCGGGGAGCTGTTTTTT. Residues: CASSPRGRAGELFF.

The chain links TRBV13 to TRBJ2-7, with D tentatively TRBD2 (6 bases). The V end lost 0 bases, the J end lost 0 bases, and 9 bases lay between the germline ends. There are 15 residues in the CDR3. Per the germline V gene, CDR1 is PRHDT and CDR2 is FYEKMQ (reference sequence). CDR3 sequence (DNA): TGTGCCAGCAGCTTAGGCGGCGGGGACTCCTACGAGCAGTACTTC. Encoded protein: CASSLGGGDSYEQYF.

The gene calls are TRBV6-5 and TRBJ1-5; possible D gene TRBD1, 5 bases. The CDR3 has 13 amino acids. Germline-derived CDR1 and CDR2 are MNHEY and SVGAGI. Trimming shortened V by 5 bases and J by 7 bases, and 12 bases separated the two germline ends. CDR3 nucleotides: TGTGCCAGCAGTCGGCAGGGATACCAGCCCCAGCATTTT. It yields the protein CASSRQGYQPQHF.

This clone was counted a single time. The CDR3 here is CASSYATGGNEQFF. In nucleotides, the CDR3 is TGTGCCAGCAGTTACGCGACAGGGGGGAATGAGCAGTTCTTC. The chain couples TRBV6-5 to TRBJ2-1, with 9 bases that match TRBD1. This CDR3 spans 14 amino acids. CDR1 is MNHEY and CDR2 is SVGAGI in the germline V gene. Losses at the gene ends were 2 bases for V and 7 bases for J; bases not matched to a gene: 3.

The CDR3 bases are TGTGCCAGCAGCTTAGTCCCAGGGTTATTTAGAGATTCACCCCTCCACTTT. Its translation is CASSLVPGLFRDSPLHF. The chain is built from TRBV11-2 and TRBJ1-6; tentatively, D is TRBD1 (5 bases). V was pared by 1 base and J by 8 bases, with 18 bases between. The CDR3 contains 17 residues. In germline, CDR1 is SGHAT, CDR2 FQNNGV.

As for this clone: The junction shows a germline mismatch at one end, possibly a read error. This chain links TRBV7-7 with TRBJ2-2; 7 bases fit TRBD1. CDR1 SSHAT and CDR2 FNYEAQ come from the germline V gene (reference sequence). The CDR3 has 18 residues. The CDR3 coding sequence is TGTGCTAGCAGCATTCACCGGGACAGAGTCATAAGCACCGGGGAGCTGTTTTTT. It translates to CASSIHRDRVISTGELFF.

J is TRBJ1-1 and V is TRBV6-5; tentative D call: TRBD1 (5 bases). Germline loops: CDR1 MNHEY, CDR2 SVGAGI. Trimming stripped 0 bases from V and 8 bases from J, with 13 bases between. This CDR3 has 14 residues. CDR3 region: CASSYSLQAGEAFF. The CDR3 DNA follows: TGTGCCAGCAGTTACTCGTTACAGGCGGGGGAAGCTTTCTTT.

V usage is TRBV19 and J usage is TRBJ2-7, with D possibly being TRBD2 (7 bases). V was shortened by 7 bases and J by 1 base, with 14 bases between the two germline ends. In germline, CDR1 is LNHDA, CDR2 SQIVND (reference sequence). The CDR3 is 14 residues long. CDR3 in DNA: TGTGCCAGTACCCCAAGGGGGGGTTCCTACGAGCAGTACTTC. This codes for CASTPRGGSYEQYF.

The sample holds one count of this clone. V gene TRBV11-1 combines with J gene TRBJ1-1; 8 nucleotides agree with TRBD1. Germline CDR1 is SGHAT and CDR2 is FQDESV (reference sequence). This CDR3 comprises 13 residues. Trimming removed 3 bases from V and 6 bases from J; junction bases left unmatched: 3. The CDR3: CASSFGQGPEAFF. In DNA, the CDR3 is TGTGCCAGCAGCTTCGGACAGGGCCCTGAAGCTTTCTTT.

This clone was seen only once. This chain uses TRBV7-2 with TRBJ1-5; D gene ambiguous. This CDR3 spans 16 amino acids. Germline CDR1 SGHTA, CDR2 FQGNSA. V shed 2 bases and J shed 0 bases, with 11 bases lying between them. CDR3 in DNA: TGTGCCAGCAGCTTATTTGCCGCGATTAGCAATCAGCCCCAGCATTTT. Residues: CASSLFAAISNQPQHF.

The chain combines TRBV28 with TRBJ2-6, with D perhaps TRBD2 (6 bases). Per germline, CDR1 MDHEN and CDR2 SYDVKM. This CDR3 is built from 17 residues. V lost 5 bases, J lost 2 bases, and 16 bases lay in between. DNA for the CDR3: TGTGCCAGCAGTCTGCCGGGGGTTGCCGCTGGGGCCAACGTCCTGACTTTC. Residues: CASSLPGVAAGANVLTF.

The chain combines TRBV19 with TRBJ2-7, with a tentative D call TRBD1 (6 bases). This CDR3 region has 13 residues. Germline V gene data show CDR1 as LNHDA and CDR2 as SQIVND (reference sequence). Trimming took off 4 bases at V and 0 bases at J, with 7 bases between the two ends. The CDR3 DNA follows: TGTGCCAGTAGTACGGACAGCTCCTACGAGCAGTACTTC. Translated, it gives CASSTDSSYEQYF. The variable domain in full, completed from reference TRBV19 and TRBJ2-7, reads DGGITQSPKYLFRKEGQNVTLSCEQNLNHDAMYWYRQDPGQGLRLIYYSQIVNDFQKGDIAEGYSVSREKKESFPLTVTSAQKNPTAFYLCASSTDSSYEQYFGPGTRLTVT.

The chain is built from TRBV28 and TRBJ2-3, with a possible D match to TRBD2 (5 bases). This CDR3 has 15 amino acids. V lost 1 base and J 0 bases, leaving 8 bases between the germline ends. The germline gives CDR1 MDHEN, CDR2 SYDVKM. CDR3: CASSLLEGSTDTQYF. CDR3 nucleotide sequence: TGTGCCAGCAGTTTATTAGAGGGTAGCACAGATACGCAGTATTTT.